A single sample gave rise to the 4 T cell receptor beta chains below, sequenced in a study of shared clonotypes between healthy human individuals. Data came from immunoSEQ multiplex PCR; TCRdb stores just in-frame clones and leaves some out. The sample holds about 960,000 clones, around 80% seen once. The sequenced sample was memory CD4+ T cells sorted from blood. Regarding subset: CD45RA-negative fraction. The receptors come from a man aged 18 to 29 in good health.

This chain connects TRBV6-5 to TRBJ1-2; TRBD1 matches 8 bases. V trimming: 5 bases; J trimming: 8 bases; junction bases outside the gene matches: 13. Per the germline V gene, CDR1 is MNHEY and CDR2 is SVGAGI. This CDR3 has 15 residues. The chain's CDR3 is CASSHGQGSNKGYTF. In DNA form, the CDR3 reads TGTGCCAGCAGTCACGGACAGGGTAGTAATAAAGGCTACACCTTC.

The chain joins TRBV5-8 to TRBJ1-2; D possibly corresponds to TRBD1 (5 bases). Trimming shortened V by 0 bases and J by 8 bases, and 11 bases separated the two germline ends. Germline V gives CDR1 SGHTS, CDR2 YDEGEE. This CDR3 is 13 amino acids long. Written as DNA, the CDR3 is TGTGCCAGCAGCTTGGGACAGATTTGGGGCTACACCTTC. Translated: CASSLGQIWGYTF. Full variable domain (missing parts from reference TRBV5-8 and TRBJ1-2): EAGVTQSPTHLIKTRGQQATLRCSPISGHTSVYWYQQALGLGLQFLLWYDEGEERNRGNFPPRFSGRQFPNYSSELNVNALELEDSALYLCASSLGQIWGYTFGSGTRLTVV.

V gene TRBV6-5 combines with J gene TRBJ2-5, with unresolved D. This CDR3 comprises 16 residues. V lost 0 bases and J 2 bases, leaving 13 bases between the germline ends. Germline V lookup: CDR1 MNHEY, CDR2 SVGAGI. CDR3 sequence: CASSYSVLTIQETQYF. CDR3 coding DNA: TGTGCCAGCAGTTACTCAGTGCTTACCATTCAAGAGACCCAGTACTTC.

This chain connects TRBV5-6 to TRBJ1-3; a weak D match, TRBD1 (6 bases). Germline assignment: CDR1 SGHDT and CDR2 YYEEEE. The germline V and J ends were trimmed by 2 bases and 2 bases, with 14 bases remaining between them. The CDR3 totals 16 residues. CDR3 coding DNA: TGTGCCAGCAGCTTTCTTCGGGGGGGCACTGGAAACACCATATATTTT. Encoded protein: CASSFLRGGTGNTIYF.